The TCR beta chain described here comes from a study of cytomegalovirus exposure and HLA in healthy donors. Turning to the study itself: It was reported in a later analysis that the 120 or so validation repertoires used the same platform as the 666 first-cohort repertoires.

Separate from the approximately 650-subject first cohort, the approximately 120-subject validation cohort was the one that the donors belonged to. The CDR3 spans 12 residues. Between the trimmed V and J ends, which lost 2 bases and 3 bases, there was a span of 5 bases. The germline V gene encodes CDR1 SGHRS and CDR2 YFSETQ. Whole-study findings and limits: That first-cohort TCR clusters tended to co-occur in the 90 to 150 validation repertoires was found in a later analysis. The study put some 150 TCR beta chains on its list as cytomegalovirus-associated.

This clone has only one observation. Its antigen is unidentified. Method: immunoSEQ multiplex PCR; TCRdb's copy keeps in-frame clones and lacks some. The sample yields approximately 280,000 clones, approximately 86% seen once. Specimen: PBMCs. The sequence derives from a woman aged 18-29 years in good health and CMV-seronegative. The chain carries TRBV5-1 and TRBJ1-1; no reliable D call. The CDR3 DNA follows: TGCGCCAGCAGCTTTAGTGACACTGAAGCTTTCTTT. This encodes CASSFSDTEAFF.